This record concerns one T cell receptor (beta chain) sequence. Its target is not known. The PCR made use of 60 Vbeta and 13 Jbeta primers. TCRdb keeps only in-frame clones here, not all; method: immunoSEQ multiplex PCR. The sample holds under 130,000 clones; over 75% are singletons and the top ten take around 6.9%. This sample stems from a study of cytomegalovirus exposure and HLA in healthy donors. Broader study findings: Listed as cytomegalovirus-associated were 170 or so TCR beta chains.

Germline assignment: CDR1 SGHVS and CDR2 FNYEAQ. The CDR3 spans 14 residues. Trimming cost V 0 bases and J 5 bases, with 8 bases left between them. The V gene is TRBV7-6, the J gene TRBJ2-1; possibly TRBD1 for D (6 bases). Sequencing was performed on PBMCs. The TCR comes from a man aged 25 to 40 in good health and CMV-seropositive. DNA of the CDR3: TGTGCCAGCAGCTTAGCAGGACAGAACAATGAGCAGTTCTTC. Amino acid sequence: CASSLAGQNNEQFF.